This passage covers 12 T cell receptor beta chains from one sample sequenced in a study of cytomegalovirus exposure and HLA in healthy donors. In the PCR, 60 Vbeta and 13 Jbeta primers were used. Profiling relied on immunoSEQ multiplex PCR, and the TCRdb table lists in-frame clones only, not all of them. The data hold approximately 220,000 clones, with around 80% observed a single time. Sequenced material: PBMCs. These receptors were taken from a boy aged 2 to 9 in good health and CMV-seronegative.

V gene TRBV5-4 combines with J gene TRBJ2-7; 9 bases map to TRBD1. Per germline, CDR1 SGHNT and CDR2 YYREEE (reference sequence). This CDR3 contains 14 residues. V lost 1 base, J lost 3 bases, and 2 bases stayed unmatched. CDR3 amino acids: CASSLPGQGYEQYF. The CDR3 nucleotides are TGTGCCAGCAGCTTGCCGGGACAGGGCTACGAGCAGTACTTC. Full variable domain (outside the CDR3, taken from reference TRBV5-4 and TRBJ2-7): ETGVTQSPTHLIKTRGQQVTLRCSSQSGHNTVSWYQQALGQGPQFIFQYYREEENGRGNFPPRFSGLQFPNYSSELNVNALELDDSALYLCASSLPGQGYEQYFGPGTRLTVT.

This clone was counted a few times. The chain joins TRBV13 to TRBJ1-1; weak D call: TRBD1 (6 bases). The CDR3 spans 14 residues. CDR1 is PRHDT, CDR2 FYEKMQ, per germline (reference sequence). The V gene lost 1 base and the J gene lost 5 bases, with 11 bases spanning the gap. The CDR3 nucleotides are TGTGCCAGCAGCTTAGCAGGGGAAGAAACTGAAGCTTTCTTT. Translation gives CASSLAGEETEAFF.

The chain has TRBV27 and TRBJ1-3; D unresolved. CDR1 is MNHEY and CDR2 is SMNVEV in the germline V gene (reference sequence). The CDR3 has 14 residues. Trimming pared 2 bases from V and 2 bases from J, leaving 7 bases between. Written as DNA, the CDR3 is TGTGCCAGCAGTTTAACAGCGGCTGGAAACACCATATATTTT. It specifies CASSLTAAGNTIYF.

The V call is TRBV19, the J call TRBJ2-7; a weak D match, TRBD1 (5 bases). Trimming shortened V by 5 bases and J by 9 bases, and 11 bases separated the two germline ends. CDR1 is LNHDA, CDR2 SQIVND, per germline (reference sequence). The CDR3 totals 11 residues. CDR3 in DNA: TGTGCCAGTAGTCCAGGGTATGGGCAGTACTTC. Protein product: CASSPGYGQYF.

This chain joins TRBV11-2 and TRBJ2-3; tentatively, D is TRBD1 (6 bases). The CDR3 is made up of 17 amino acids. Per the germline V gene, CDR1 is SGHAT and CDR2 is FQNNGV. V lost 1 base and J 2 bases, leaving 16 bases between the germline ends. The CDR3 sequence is CASSLGGWYRDTDTQYF. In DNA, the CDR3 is TGTGCCAGCAGCTTAGGGGGGTGGTACAGGGACACAGATACGCAGTATTTT.

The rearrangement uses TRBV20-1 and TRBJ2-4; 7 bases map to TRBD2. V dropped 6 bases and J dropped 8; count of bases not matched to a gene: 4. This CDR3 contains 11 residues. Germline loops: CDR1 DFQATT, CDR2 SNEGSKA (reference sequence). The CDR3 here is CSAMAGDIQYF. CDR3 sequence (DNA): TGCAGTGCCATGGCGGGGGACATTCAGTACTTC.

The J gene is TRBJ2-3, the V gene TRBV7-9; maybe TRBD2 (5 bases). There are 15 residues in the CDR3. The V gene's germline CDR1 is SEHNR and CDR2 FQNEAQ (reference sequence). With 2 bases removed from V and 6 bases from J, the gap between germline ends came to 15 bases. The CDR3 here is CASSLMSGLGDTQYF. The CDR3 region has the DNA TGTGCCAGCAGCTTAATGTCCGGACTCGGGGATACGCAGTATTTT. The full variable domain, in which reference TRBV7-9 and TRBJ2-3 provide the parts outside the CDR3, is DTGVSQNPRHKITKRGQNVTFRCDPISEHNRLYWYRQTLGQGPEFLTYFQNEAQLEKSRLLSDRFSAERPKGSFSTLEIQRTEQGDSAMYLCASSLMSGLGDTQYFGPGTRLTVL.

This CDR3 reads CAISESGETQYF. The CDR3 DNA is TGTGCCATCAGTGAGTCGGGCGAGACCCAGTACTTC. This rearrangement joins TRBV10-3 to TRBJ2-5; D gene uncertain. The V end lost 0 bases, the J end lost 5 bases, and 4 bases lay between the germline ends. This CDR3 is 12 amino acids long. CDR1 and CDR2 (germline): ENHRY, SYGVKD.

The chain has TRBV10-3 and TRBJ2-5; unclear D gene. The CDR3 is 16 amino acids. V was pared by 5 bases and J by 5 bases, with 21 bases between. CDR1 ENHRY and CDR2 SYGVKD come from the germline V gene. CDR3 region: CAISPTEGSRRETQYF. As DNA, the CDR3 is TGTGCCATCAGTCCTACCGAAGGTTCCCGGCGGGAGACCCAGTACTTC.

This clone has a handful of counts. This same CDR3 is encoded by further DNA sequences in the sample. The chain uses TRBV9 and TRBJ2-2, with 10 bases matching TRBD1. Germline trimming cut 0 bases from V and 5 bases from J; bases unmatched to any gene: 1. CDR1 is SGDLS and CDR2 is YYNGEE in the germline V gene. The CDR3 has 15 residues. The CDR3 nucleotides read TGTGCCAGCAGCGTAGGGACAGGGGGTACCGGGGAGCTGTTTTTT. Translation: CASSVGTGGTGELFF.

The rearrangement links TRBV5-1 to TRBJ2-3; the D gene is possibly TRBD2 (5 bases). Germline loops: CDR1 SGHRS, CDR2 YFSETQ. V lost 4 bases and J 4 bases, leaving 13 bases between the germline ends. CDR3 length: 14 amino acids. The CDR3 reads CASSRWTVADTQYF. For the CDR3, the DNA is TGCGCCAGCAGCCGTTGGACTGTAGCAGATACGCAGTATTTT.

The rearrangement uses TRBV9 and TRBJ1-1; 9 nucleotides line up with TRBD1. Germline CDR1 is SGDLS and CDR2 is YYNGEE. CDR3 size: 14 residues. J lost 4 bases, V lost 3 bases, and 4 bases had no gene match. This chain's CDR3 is CASSGPTGGTEAFF. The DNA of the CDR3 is TGTGCCAGCAGCGGACCGACAGGGGGCACTGAAGCTTTCTTT. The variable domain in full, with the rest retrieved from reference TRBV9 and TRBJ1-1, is DSGVTQTPKHLITATGQRVTLRCSPRSGDLSVYWYQQSLDQGLQFLIQYYNGEERAKGNILERFSAQQFPDLHSELNLSSLELGDSALYFCASSGPTGGTEAFFGQGTRLTVV.